This TCR beta chain was obtained from a study of T cell responses to AZD1222 COVID-19 vaccine. In germline, CDR1 is SGHAT, CDR2 FQNNGV. The V end was cut by 0 bases, the J end by 8 bases, with 13 bases between. The CDR3 length is 14 residues. Sequencing used immunoSEQ multiplex PCR; TCRdb keeps in-frame clones, though not all of them. Here the sample spans tens of thousands of clones, roughly 88% being singletons. Researchers grouped second doses given at about 4 or about 12 weeks into one pool. For this clone: Its specificity is unknown.

Broader study findings: Spike was spanned by vaccine-associated CD4 TCRs, which were dominant at 160-218 and 743-854. The study identified only a handful of AZD1222 recipients as seropositive at baseline.

The sample in question was peripheral blood, obtained 28 days after the second AZD1222 dose. The source is an adult who received the AZD1222 COVID-19 vaccine. V and J are TRBV11-2 and TRBJ1-1; tentative D call: TRBD1 (5 bases). The CDR3 region is CASSLEGATGEAFF. Written as DNA, the CDR3 is TGTGCCAGCAGCTTAGAAGGGGCTACCGGGGAAGCTTTCTTT. The variable domain in full, completed from reference TRBV11-2 and TRBJ1-1, reads EAGVAQSPRYKIIEKRQSVAFWCNPISGHATLYWYQQILGQGPKLLIQFQNNGVVDDSQLPKDRFSAERLKGVDSTLKIQPAKLEDSAVYLCASSLEGATGEAFFGQGTRLTVV.